The 26 T cell receptor beta chains presented below share a single source sample, sequenced in a study of T cells in Graves' hyperthyroidism and ophthalmopathy. Amplified TCR beta CDR3 regions derived from RNA transcripts. When the TCR CDR3 underwent first-round RT-PCR, the HTBI primer set was used. TCRdb re-called the multiplex PCR reads through MiXCR, storing one row per CDR3 protein. The sample includes about 680,000 distinct CDR3 sequences, approximately 36% of them seen just once. Material for sequencing was blood. These receptors were obtained from a woman between 35 and 50 years old with Graves' hyperthyroidism.

The V and J genes are TRBV20-1 and TRBJ2-5; possibly TRBD1 for D (5 bases). This CDR3 has 15 residues. Germline loops: CDR1 DFQATT, CDR2 SNEGSKA (reference sequence). Trimming pared 0 bases from V and 9 bases from J, leaving 20 bases between. The CDR3 sequence: CSARDSRAPNQPQYF. The CDR3 DNA follows: TGCAGTGCTAGAGATAGCAGGGCCCCCAATCAGCCCCAGTACTTC.

This clonotype has ten or more counts. The chain has TRBV7-2 and TRBJ1-6; TRBD1 matches 7 bases. This CDR3 region has 15 residues. The germline gives CDR1 SGHTA, CDR2 FQGNSA. V gave up 1 base and J gave up 9 bases; unmatched junction bases: 6. The CDR3 sequence: CASSLGGRGSSPLHF. As DNA, the CDR3 is TGTGCCAGCAGCTTAGGGGGCAGGGGGAGTTCACCCCTCCACTTT.

Only a few counts were recorded for this clonotype. The chain is built from TRBV6-5 and TRBJ2-7; no clear D gene. Per germline, CDR1 MNHEY and CDR2 SVGAGI. Trimming stripped 0 bases from V and 4 bases from J, with 16 bases between. This CDR3 comprises 16 residues. CDR3 in amino acids: CASSYSGWSRAYEQYF. The CDR3, as DNA: TGTGCCAGCAGTTACTCGGGATGGAGCCGAGCTTACGAGCAGTACTTC.

As concerns this clonotype: The junction departs from germline at one end; a sequencing error may be responsible. The chain couples TRBV9 to TRBJ1-1, with D hard to call. The CDR3 runs to 13 residues. Germline V gene sequence: CDR1 SGDLS, CDR2 YYNGEE. The CDR3 spells CASIVLTNTEAFF. CDR3 sequence (DNA): TGTGCCAGCATCGTACTTACGAACACTGAAGCTTTCTTT. Combining the CDR3 with reference TRBV9 and TRBJ1-1 gives the whole variable domain DSGVTQTPKHLITATGQRVTLRCSPRSGDLSVYWYQQSLDQGLQFLIQYYNGEERAKGNILERFSAQQFPDLHSELNLSSLELGDSALYFCASIVLTNTEAFFGQGTRLTVV.

This clonotype was detected many times. The chain joins TRBV2 to TRBJ2-5; no clear D. The CDR3 consists of 13 residues. V gave up 7 bases and J gave up 3 bases, with 12 bases separating them. Germline-derived CDR1 and CDR2 are SNHLY and FYNNEI. As DNA, the CDR3 is TGTGCCAGCAAATCGGGTCCTAAAGAGACCCAGTACTTC. Translating it yields CASKSGPKETQYF.

Regarding this clonotype: This clone may be a read error of a much larger clone one base away. Without the conserved terminal phenylalanine or tryptophan, this CDR3 likely stems from a read error. The chain uses TRBV7-2 and TRBJ1-1, with 8 bases matching TRBD1. The CDR3 is 13 residues long. Trimming cost V 1 base and J 7 bases; bases outside gene matches: 2. In germline, CDR1 is SGHTA, CDR2 FQGNSA. CDR3 in DNA: TGTGCCAGCAGCTTAGTGACAGGGGTTGAAGCTTTCTAT. It specifies CASSLVTGVEAFY.

V is TRBV2 and J is TRBJ2-2; a weak D match, TRBD1 (6 bases). The CDR3 loop spans 15 amino acids. Per germline, CDR1 SNHLY and CDR2 FYNNEI. Trimming pared 5 bases from V and 5 bases from J, leaving 15 bases between. In DNA form, the CDR3 reads TGTGCCAGCAGTCCCCCGGGACACCCAACCGGGGAGCTGTTTTTT. Translating gives CASSPPGHPTGELFF.

There are a few counts of this clonotype. With a much larger clone just one base away, this may be a read error. The CDR3 DNA is TGTGCCGGCAGGGGATGGAACACTGAAGCTTTCTTT. Residues: CAGRGWNTEAFF. The rearrangement uses TRBV2 and TRBJ1-1; D perhaps matches TRBD1 (6 bases). This CDR3 spans 12 amino acids. Per the germline V gene, CDR1 is SNHLY and CDR2 is FYNNEI.

This clonotype was picked up many times. The V and J genes are TRBV29-1 and TRBJ1-5; D not certain. Trimming cost V 4 bases and J 6 bases, with 16 bases left between them. The CDR3 is 14 amino acids. The germline gives CDR1 SQVTM, CDR2 ANQGSEA. CDR3: CSVGTGREGQPQHF. As DNA, the CDR3 is TGCAGCGTTGGCACGGGCCGGGAGGGTCAGCCCCAGCATTTT.

This chain joins TRBV4-3 and TRBJ1-1, with 11 bases lining up with TRBD1. The CDR3 is 15 residues long. Per the germline V gene, CDR1 is LGHNA and CDR2 is YSLEER. The trim removed 6 bases at V and 12 bases at J, leaving 15 bases unmatched. CDR3 DNA sequence: TGCGCCAGCAGTCGGACAGGGGGCGTCGGAGAGAATACTTTCTTT. Translated: CASSRTGGVGENTFF.

With respect to this clonotype: A clone one base away is much larger, so this may be a read error. The V call is TRBV9, the J call TRBJ2-2; possibly TRBD1 or TRBD2 for D (5 bases each). Germline lookup yields CDR1 SGDLS and CDR2 YYNGEE. CDR3 size: 15 residues. The CDR3 DNA is TGTGCCAGCAGCGGATGGACGGACAACACCGGGGAGCTGTCTTTT. This translates into CASSGWTDNTGELSF.

The chain employs TRBV5-6 and TRBJ1-2; no clear D gene. The length of the CDR3 is 17 residues. Germline CDR1 reads SGHDT; CDR2 reads YYEEEE. V dropped 1 base and J dropped 3 bases, with 19 bases sitting between them. For the CDR3, the DNA is TGTGCCAGCAGCTTGTTAGTCTTGGGAACAACTTACTATGGCTACACCTTC. Its protein product is CASSLLVLGTTYYGYTF.

Judged by abundance, this clonotype is medium-sized. The chain is built from TRBV7-2 and TRBJ1-6; 11 bases line up with TRBD1. The CDR3 extends over 15 amino acids. Germline V gene sequence: CDR1 SGHTA, CDR2 FQGNSA. V shed 5 bases, J shed 9 bases, and the junction held 6 bases outside the gene matches. CDR3 region: CASSPRGTGGSPLHF. For the CDR3, the DNA is TGTGCCAGCAGCCCCCGCGGGACAGGGGGTTCACCCCTCCACTTT.

To note about this clonotype: A much larger clonotype is one base distant, so this may be a read error. The CDR3 ends on some other residue instead of the conserved phenylalanine or tryptophan, so this is likely a read error. The CDR3 coding sequence is TGTGCCAGCAGTGGGCAATATAGCAATCAGCCCCAGCATCTT. Encoded protein: CASSGQYSNQPQHL. The chain carries TRBV2 and TRBJ1-5; the D is unclear. Per the germline V gene, CDR1 is SNHLY and CDR2 is FYNNEI. This CDR3 region has 14 residues. The ends were cut back, 4 bases at V and 0 bases at J, with 7 bases in the middle.

The CDR3 region has the DNA TGTGCCACCAGTGAGGGTGGACAGGGTCTAAATCAGCCCCAGCATTTT. It codes for CATSEGGQGLNQPQHF. The V call is TRBV24-1, the J call TRBJ1-5; 8 nucleotides match TRBD1. After removal of 4 bases from V and 4 bases from J, the junction contained 8 bases not matched to a gene. The CDR3 length is 16 residues. Germline CDR1 and CDR2: KGHDR and SFDVKD.

The gene calls are TRBV12-3 or TRBV12-4 and TRBJ1-1; tentative D call: TRBD1 (5 bases). The CDR3 runs to 11 residues. Trimming left V 6 bases short and J 12 bases short, with 14 bases between. The CDR3 nucleotides are TGTGCCAGCAGCCCCGCGGGGGACCCTTTCTTT. Its translation is CASSPAGDPFF.

The V call is TRBV11-3, the J call TRBJ2-6; tentative D call: TRBD2 (5 bases). The V gene lost 5 bases and the J gene lost 1 base, with 12 bases spanning the gap. CDR1 and CDR2 (germline): SGHNT, YENEEA. This CDR3 spans 16 amino acids. The CDR3 spells CASSLSGSSGANVLTF. The CDR3 DNA reads TGTGCCAGCAGCCTTTCGGGATCGTCTGGGGCCAACGTCCTGACTTTC.

This clonotype was counted ten times or more. The chain uses TRBV19 and TRBJ1-5, with D unresolved. V lost 4 bases to trimming and J lost 1 base, with 20 bases between them. This CDR3 spans 18 amino acids. CDR1 is LNHDA, CDR2 SQIVND, per germline (reference sequence). CDR3 region: CASSTVGKGRASNQPQHF. Written as DNA, the CDR3 is TGTGCCAGTAGTACCGTGGGGAAGGGAAGGGCGAGCAATCAGCCCCAGCATTTT.

The genes are TRBV4-3 and TRBJ1-5; 7 positions match TRBD1. The CDR3 is 16 residues long. The germline V gene encodes CDR1 LGHNA and CDR2 YSLEER. The V gene end was trimmed by 0 bases and the J gene end by 3 bases; junction bases not matched to a gene: 5. This CDR3 reads CASSQEAGGFNQPQHF. Written as DNA, the CDR3 is TGCGCCAGCAGCCAAGAGGCAGGGGGTTTCAATCAGCCCCAGCATTTT.

This clonotype was observed at least ten times. The chain combines TRBV29-1 with TRBJ2-7; 13 bases line up with TRBD2. The germline V gene has CDR1 SQVTM and CDR2 ANQGSEA. This CDR3 comprises 14 residues. V lost 6 bases and J lost 5; bases outside the gene matches: 7. CDR3: CSVLGLAGVNEQYF. The CDR3, as DNA: TGCAGCGTCCTAGGACTAGCGGGAGTGAACGAGCAGTACTTC.

This rearrangement joins TRBV24-1 to TRBJ2-3, with 12 positions matching TRBD2. V was pared by 1 base and J by 0 bases, with 4 bases of the junction left unmatched. Germline-derived CDR1 and CDR2 are KGHDR and SFDVKD. The CDR3 extends over 18 amino acids. CDR3 sequence: CATSDFFGTSGSTDTQYF. The CDR3 coding sequence is TGTGCCACCAGTGATTTCTTTGGGACTAGCGGGAGCACAGATACGCAGTATTTT.

CDR3 loop: CASSQEKGQPYEQYF. The CDR3 DNA reads as TGCGCCAGCAGCCAAGAGAAGGGACAGCCCTACGAGCAGTACTTC. The chain couples TRBV4-3 to TRBJ2-7; 7 nucleotides agree with TRBD1. The V gene's germline CDR1 is LGHNA and CDR2 YSLEER. The CDR3 is 15 residues long. Trimming took 0 bases from V and 2 from J; bases not matched to a gene: 4.

As to this clonotype: A read error may be the cause here, since a much bigger clone is one base away. The chain is built from TRBV7-3 and TRBJ2-7; either TRBD1 or TRBD2 may supply D (5 bases each). V was trimmed by 2 bases and J by 3 bases, leaving 14 bases between them. Germline V gene lookup returns CDR1 SGHTA and CDR2 FQGTGA. The CDR3 has 15 residues. The chain's CDR3 is CASSLASRGDYEQYF. In DNA, the CDR3 is TGTGCCAGCAGCTTAGCGTCGAGAGGGGACTACGAGCAGTACTTC.

Only a few counts were recorded for this clonotype. V and J are TRBV19 and TRBJ1-4, with D possibly matching TRBD1 (5 bases). The CDR3 loop spans 16 amino acids. The V end lost 2 bases, the J end lost 8 bases, and 18 bases lay between the germline ends. The germline CDR1 and CDR2 sequences are LNHDA and SQIVND (reference sequence). The CDR3 nucleotides read TGTGCCAGTAGTATAAAGGGGAGCATCCCTCGGGAAAAACTGTTTTTT. Translation: CASSIKGSIPREKLFF.

As for this clonotype: A much bigger clone sits one base away, suggesting this may be a read error. The chain combines TRBV10-3 with TRBJ1-1; 10 bases align to TRBD1. The CDR3 has 15 residues. From germline, CDR1 is ENHRY and CDR2 SYGVKD. In DNA, the CDR3 is TGTGCCACCGTCCCGGGACAGGGGTCGAACACTAAAGCTTTCTTT. Protein: CATVPGQGSNTKAFF.

This clonotype was counted between two and nine times. This chain links TRBV6-6 with TRBJ2-7; tentative D call: TRBD1 (6 bases). The CDR3 is made up of 12 amino acids. The germline gives CDR1 MNHNY, CDR2 SVGAGI (reference sequence). V lost 5 bases and J 5 bases, leaving 10 bases between the germline ends. CDR3 in amino acids: CASSIQGHEQYF. The CDR3 DNA follows: TGTGCCAGCAGTATACAGGGCCACGAGCAGTACTTC.